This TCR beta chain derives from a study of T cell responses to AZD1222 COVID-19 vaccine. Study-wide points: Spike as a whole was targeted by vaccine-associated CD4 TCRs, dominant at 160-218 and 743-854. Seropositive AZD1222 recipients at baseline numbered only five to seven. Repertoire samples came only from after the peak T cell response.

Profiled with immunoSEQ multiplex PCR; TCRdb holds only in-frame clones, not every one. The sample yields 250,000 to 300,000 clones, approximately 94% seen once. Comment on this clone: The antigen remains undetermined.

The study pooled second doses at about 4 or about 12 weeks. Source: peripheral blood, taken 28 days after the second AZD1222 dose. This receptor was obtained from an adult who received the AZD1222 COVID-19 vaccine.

CDR3 DNA sequence: TGTGCCAGCAGTTTCCTGGACCGTGGAGCTGAGCAGTTCTTC. Its translation: CASSFLDRGAEQFF. The genes are TRBV28 and TRBJ2-1; no firm D call. Germline CDR1 is MDHEN and CDR2 is SYDVKM. V was cut by 3 bases and J by 9 bases, with 15 bases left in between. The CDR3 is 14 amino acids.